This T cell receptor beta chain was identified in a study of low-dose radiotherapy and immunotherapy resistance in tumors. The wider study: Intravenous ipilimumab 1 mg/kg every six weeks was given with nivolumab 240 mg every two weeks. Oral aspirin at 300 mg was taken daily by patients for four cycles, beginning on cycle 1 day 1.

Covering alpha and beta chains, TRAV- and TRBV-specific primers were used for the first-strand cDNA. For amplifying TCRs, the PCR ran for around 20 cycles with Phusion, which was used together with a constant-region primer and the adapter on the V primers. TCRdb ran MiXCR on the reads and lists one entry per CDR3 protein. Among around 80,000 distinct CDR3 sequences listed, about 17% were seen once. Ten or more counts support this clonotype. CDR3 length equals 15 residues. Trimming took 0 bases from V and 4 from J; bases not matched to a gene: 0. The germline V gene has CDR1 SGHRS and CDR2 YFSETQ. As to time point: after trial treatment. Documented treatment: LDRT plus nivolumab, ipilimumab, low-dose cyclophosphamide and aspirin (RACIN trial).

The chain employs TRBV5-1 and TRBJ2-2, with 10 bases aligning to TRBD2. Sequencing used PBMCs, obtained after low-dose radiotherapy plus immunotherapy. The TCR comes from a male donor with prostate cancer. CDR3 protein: CASSLGTSGTGELFF. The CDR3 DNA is TGCGCCAGCAGCTTGGGGACTAGCGGCACCGGGGAGCTGTTTTTT.